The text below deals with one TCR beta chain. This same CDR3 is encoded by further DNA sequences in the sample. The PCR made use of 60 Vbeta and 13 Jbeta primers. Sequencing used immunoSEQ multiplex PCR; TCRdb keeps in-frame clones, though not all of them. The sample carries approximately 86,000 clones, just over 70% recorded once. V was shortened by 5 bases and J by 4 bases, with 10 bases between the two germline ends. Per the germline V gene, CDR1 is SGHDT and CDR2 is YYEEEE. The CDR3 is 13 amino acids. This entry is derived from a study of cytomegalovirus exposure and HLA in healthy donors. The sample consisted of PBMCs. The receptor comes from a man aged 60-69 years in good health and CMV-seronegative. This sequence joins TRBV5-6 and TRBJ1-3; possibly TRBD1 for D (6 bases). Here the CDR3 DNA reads TGTGCCAGCAGTTGGACAGCCGGAAACACCATATATTTT. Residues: CASSWTAGNTIYF.